This T cell receptor (beta chain) was sequenced during a study of OX40 agonist ivuxolimab in advanced cancers. About the study as a whole: Ivuxolimab was an agonistic, fully human IgG2 monoclonal antibody directed against OX40 (CD134), a costimulatory receptor. Peripheral TCRbeta sequencing aimed to test whether ivuxolimab altered TCR sequence diversity and caused clonal T-cell expansion. Patients were allowed to have had prior anti-PD-1, anti-PD-L1 or anti-CTLA-4 therapy, and around 37% of the dose-escalation patients had previously received checkpoint inhibitors. Intravenous ivuxolimab was administered to patients every 2 weeks at six dose levels: 0.01, 0.1, 0.3, 1.5, 3 and 10 mg/kg. Partial responses were achieved by three dose-escalation patients, of whom one had hepatocellular carcinoma and two had cutaneous melanoma. In the dose-escalation cohort, around four fifths of patients were male, and the mean age was approximately 55 years, with a range of roughly 20 to 80. The paper describes the monotherapy dose-escalation part (N of about 50 patients) of the phase I trial of ivuxolimab. Of the approximately 50 dose-escalation patients, hepatocellular carcinoma was present in roughly 19, melanoma in around 15, renal cell carcinoma in 9 and head and neck cancer in 9. The full study reports these points: Partial responders in the 0.1-3.0 mg/kg groups had among the lowest normalized peripheral clonal expansion, especially among CD8+ T cells. After ivuxolimab, more expanded clones were found on average in CD8+ T cells than in CD4+ T cells. Low levels of normalized T-cell clonal expansion were also shown by some nonresponding patients. The antigen specificity of the peripheral T cells that underwent clonal expansion was not determined. Clonal expansion of both CD4+ and CD8+ blood T cells was observed from baseline to week 6 at doses 0.1 to 3.0 mg/kg.

The trial excluded patients who had a history of autoimmune disease or were on systemic immunosuppression. Peripheral blood for TCR sequencing was collected from all dose cohorts at baseline, on cycle 4 day 1, and on cycle 7 day 1. The samples were drawn from a first-in-human, open-label, multicenter phase I dose-escalation trial of ivuxolimab. Adults with locally advanced or metastatic melanoma, renal cell carcinoma, hepatocellular carcinoma or head and neck squamous cell carcinoma were enrolled in the trial. Before TCR sequencing, CD4+ T cells and CD8+ T cells were sorted from peripheral blood as separate populations. For this clone: Its antigen remains undetermined. Base quality data are lacking; no much larger clone is found one base away.

Genomic DNA was isolated from the sorted cells so that the TCRbeta CDR3 region could be sequenced. The immunoSEQ Assay was used to sequence the TCRbeta CDR3 regions. Sourced from immuneACCESS, this table was stored by TCRdb with only in-frame sequences that have V and J called. A share of the clones is absent; for the studies checked, an unresolved V gene accounts for under half, and the remainder has no known explanation. The sample data list more than 40,000 clones, and under 90% of these were observed just once. The ten top clones hold less than 25% of the sample. Taken from cysteine to phenylalanine, the CDR3 has 13 residues. CDR3 DNA only is kept here, 39 bases in frame from base 1. Germline trimming: 4 bases from V, 5 bases from J; junction bases outside gene matches: 4. In the germline V gene (reference sequence), CDR1 corresponds to MNHEY and CDR2 to SMNVEV.

This TCR derives from an adult with an advanced solid tumor such as melanoma, head and neck, liver or kidney cancer. Recombination joined TRBV27 with TRBJ2-5; TRBD2 matches 7 bases in the middle. Here the sequenced sample was CD4+ or CD8+ T cells sorted from blood, taken in a trial of the OX40 agonist ivuxolimab. In nucleotides, the sequence is TGTGCCAGCAGTTGGACTAGATGGGAGACCCAGTACTTC. Translated, this is CASSWTRWETQYF.